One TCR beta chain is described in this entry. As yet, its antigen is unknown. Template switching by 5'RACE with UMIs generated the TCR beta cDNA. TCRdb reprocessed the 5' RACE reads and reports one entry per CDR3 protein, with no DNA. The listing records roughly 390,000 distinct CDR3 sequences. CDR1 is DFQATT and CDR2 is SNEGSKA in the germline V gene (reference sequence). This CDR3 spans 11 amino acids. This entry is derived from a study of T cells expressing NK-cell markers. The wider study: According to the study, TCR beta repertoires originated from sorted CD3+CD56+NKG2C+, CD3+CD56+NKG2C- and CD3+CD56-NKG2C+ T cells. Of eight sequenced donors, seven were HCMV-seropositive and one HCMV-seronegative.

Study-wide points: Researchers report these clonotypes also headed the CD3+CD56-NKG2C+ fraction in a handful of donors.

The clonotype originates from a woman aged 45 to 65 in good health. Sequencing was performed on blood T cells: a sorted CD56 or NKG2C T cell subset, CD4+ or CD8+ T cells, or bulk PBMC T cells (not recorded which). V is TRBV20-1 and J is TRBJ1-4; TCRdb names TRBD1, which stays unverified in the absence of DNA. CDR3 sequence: CSADRGEKLFF.